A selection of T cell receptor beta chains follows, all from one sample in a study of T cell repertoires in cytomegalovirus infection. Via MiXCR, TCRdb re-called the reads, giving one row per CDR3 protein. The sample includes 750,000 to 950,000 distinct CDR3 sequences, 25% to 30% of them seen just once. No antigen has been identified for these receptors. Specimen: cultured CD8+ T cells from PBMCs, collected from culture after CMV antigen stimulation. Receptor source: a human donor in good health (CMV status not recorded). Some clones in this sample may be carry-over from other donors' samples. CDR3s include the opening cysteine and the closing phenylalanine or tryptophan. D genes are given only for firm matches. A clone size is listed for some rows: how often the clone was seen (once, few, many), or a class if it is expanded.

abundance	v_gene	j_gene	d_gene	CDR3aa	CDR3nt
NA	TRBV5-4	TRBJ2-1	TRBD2	CASSLDRLAGNNEQFF	TGTGCCAGCAGCTTGGATCGGCTAGCGGGGAACAATGAGCAGTTCTTC
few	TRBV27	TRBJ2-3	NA	CASGGDTQYF	TGTGCCAGCGGGGGGGATACGCAGTATTTT
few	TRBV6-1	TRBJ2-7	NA	CASSEGTLLMEQYF	TGTGCCAGCAGTGAGGGAACCCTCCTCATGGAGCAGTACTTC
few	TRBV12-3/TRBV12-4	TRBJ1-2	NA	CASRSDRPLDGYTF	TGTGCCAGCAGATCCGACAGGCCCCTGGATGGCTACACCTTC
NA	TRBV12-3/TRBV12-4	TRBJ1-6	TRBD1	CASSFFIPGQGKIEDSPLHF	TGTGCCAGCAGTTTTTTCATTCCAGGACAGGGTAAAATTGAGGATTCACCCCTCCACTTT
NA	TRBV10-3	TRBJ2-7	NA	CAISETGAPYEQYF	TGTGCCATCAGTGAGACGGGGGCCCCCTACGAGCAGTACTTC
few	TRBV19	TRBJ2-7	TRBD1	CASSIGTGGNEQYF	TGTGCCAGTAGTATAGGGACAGGGGGCAACGAGCAGTACTTC
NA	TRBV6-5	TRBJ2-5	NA	CASSYSGINQETQYF	TGTGCCAGCAGTTACTCGGGGATTAACCAAGAGACCCAGTACTTC
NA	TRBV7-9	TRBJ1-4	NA	CASSMTDGATNEKLFF	TGTGCCAGCAGCATGACAGACGGTGCAACTAATGAAAAACTGTTTTTT
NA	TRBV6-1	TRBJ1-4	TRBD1	CASSSGTAEKLFF	TGTGCCAGCAGCTCCGGGACAGCAGAAAAACTGTTTTTT
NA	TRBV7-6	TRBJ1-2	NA	CASSLAGSGRAYGYTF	TGTGCCAGCAGCTTAGCTGGGTCGGGCCGCGCGTATGGCTACACCTTC